This T cell receptor (beta chain) was documented in a study of T cell responses to AZD1222 COVID-19 vaccine. Overall study findings and caveats: Researchers report vaccine-associated CD4 TCRs spanning spike, with dominance at 160-218 and 743-854.

Data came from immunoSEQ multiplex PCR; TCRdb stores just in-frame clones and leaves some out. The sample consists of 140,000 to 150,000 clones, 70% to 90% of them appearing once. Points on this clone: Its antigen is not identified. Relative to the germline gene, one junction end is altered; a read error may explain this.

CDR3 length equals 15 residues. Looked up from germline, CDR1 is MNHNS and CDR2 is SASEGT. J is TRBJ2-2 and V is TRBV6-1, with TRBD2 matching over 13 bases. The sample consisted of peripheral blood, taken 28 days after the second AZD1222 dose. The clonotype comes from an adult who received the AZD1222 COVID-19 vaccine. The CDR3 loop is CASREGLAGAGELFF. In nucleotides, the CDR3 is TGTGCCAGCAGAGAAGGACTAGCGGGAGCCGGGGAGCTGTTTTTT.